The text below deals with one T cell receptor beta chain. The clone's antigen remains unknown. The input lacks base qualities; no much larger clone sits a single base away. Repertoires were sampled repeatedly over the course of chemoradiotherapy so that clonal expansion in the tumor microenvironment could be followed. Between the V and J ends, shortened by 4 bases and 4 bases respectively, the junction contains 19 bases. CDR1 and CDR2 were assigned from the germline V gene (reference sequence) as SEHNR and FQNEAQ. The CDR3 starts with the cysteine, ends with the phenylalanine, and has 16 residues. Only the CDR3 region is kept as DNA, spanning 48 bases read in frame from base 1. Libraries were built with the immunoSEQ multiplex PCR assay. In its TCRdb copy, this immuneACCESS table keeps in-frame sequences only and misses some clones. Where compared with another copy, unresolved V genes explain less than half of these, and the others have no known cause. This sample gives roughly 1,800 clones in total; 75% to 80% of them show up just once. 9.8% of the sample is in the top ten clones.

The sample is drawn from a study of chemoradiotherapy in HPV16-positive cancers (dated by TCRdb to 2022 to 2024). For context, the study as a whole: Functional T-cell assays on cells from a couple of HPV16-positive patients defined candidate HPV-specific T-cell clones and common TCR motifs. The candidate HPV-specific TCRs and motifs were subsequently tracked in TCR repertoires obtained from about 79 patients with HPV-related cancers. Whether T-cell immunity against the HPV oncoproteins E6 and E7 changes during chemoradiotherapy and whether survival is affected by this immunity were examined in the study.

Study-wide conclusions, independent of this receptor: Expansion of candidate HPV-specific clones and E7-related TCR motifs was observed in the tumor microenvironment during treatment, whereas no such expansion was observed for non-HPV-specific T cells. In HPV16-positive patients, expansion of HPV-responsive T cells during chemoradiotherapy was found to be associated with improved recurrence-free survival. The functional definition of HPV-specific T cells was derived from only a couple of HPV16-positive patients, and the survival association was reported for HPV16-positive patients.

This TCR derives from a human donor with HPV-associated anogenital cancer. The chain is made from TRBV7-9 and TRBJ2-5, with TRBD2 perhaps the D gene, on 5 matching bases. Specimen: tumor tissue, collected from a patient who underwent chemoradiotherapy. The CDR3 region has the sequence CASSSPADPRGETQYF. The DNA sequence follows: TGTGCCAGCAGCTCCCCCGCGGATCCTCGGGGAGAGACCCAGTACTTC.